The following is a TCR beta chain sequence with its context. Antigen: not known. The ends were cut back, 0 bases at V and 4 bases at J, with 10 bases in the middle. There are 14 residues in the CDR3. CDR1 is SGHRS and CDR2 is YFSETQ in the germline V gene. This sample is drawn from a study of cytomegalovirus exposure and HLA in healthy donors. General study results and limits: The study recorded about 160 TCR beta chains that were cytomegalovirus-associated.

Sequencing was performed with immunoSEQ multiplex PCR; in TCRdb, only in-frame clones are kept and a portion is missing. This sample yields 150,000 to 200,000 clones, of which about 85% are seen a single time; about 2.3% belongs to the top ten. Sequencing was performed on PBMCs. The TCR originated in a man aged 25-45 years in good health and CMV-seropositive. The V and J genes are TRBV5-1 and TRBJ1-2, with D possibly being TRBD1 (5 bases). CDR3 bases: TGCGCCAGCAGCTTGGGGGGGGGTGCCTATGGCTACACCTTC. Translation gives CASSLGGGAYGYTF.